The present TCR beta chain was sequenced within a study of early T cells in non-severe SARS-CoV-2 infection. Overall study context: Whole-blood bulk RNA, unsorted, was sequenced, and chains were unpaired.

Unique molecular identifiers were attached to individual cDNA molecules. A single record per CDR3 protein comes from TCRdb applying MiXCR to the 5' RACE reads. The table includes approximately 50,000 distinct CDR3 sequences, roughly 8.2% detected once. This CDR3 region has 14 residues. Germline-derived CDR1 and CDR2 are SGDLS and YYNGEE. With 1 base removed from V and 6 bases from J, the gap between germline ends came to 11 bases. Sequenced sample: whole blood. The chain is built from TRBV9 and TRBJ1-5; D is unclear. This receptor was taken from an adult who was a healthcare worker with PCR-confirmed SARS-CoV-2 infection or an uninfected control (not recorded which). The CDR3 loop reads CASSVRGDIQPQHF. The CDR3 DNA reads TGTGCCAGCAGCGTACGGGGAGATATTCAGCCCCAGCATTTT.